Presented here are 13 T cell receptor beta chains from one specimen sequenced in a study of T cell changes during pregnancy in multiple sclerosis. The data were produced by immunoSEQ multiplex PCR, yet TCRdb's version contains in-frame clones alone and is incomplete. The table includes around 24,000 clones, around 84% detected once. This specimen consisted of CD4+ T cells from peripheral blood mononuclear cells, obtained in the second trimester of pregnancy. Receptors originate from a female donor in good health, enrolled as a control in a pregnancy study.

The J gene is TRBJ2-1, the V gene TRBV25-1; D might be TRBD1 (5 bases). From germline, CDR1 is MGHDK and CDR2 SYGVNS. The CDR3 has 14 residues. Trimming cost V 5 bases and J 2 bases, with 10 bases left between them. The CDR3 region is CASSNPGPYNEQFF. The CDR3 DNA follows: TGTGCCAGCAGTAATCCAGGGCCCTACAATGAGCAGTTCTTC.

This clone came up once. The rearrangement links TRBV5-1 to TRBJ1-2; TRBD1 matches 9 bases. This CDR3 region has 15 residues. Losses at the gene ends were 1 base for V and 6 bases for J; bases not matched to a gene: 7. Germline CDR1 is SGHRS and CDR2 is YFSETQ. The CDR3 DNA sequence: TGCGCCAGCAGCTTGAACCGGGACAGGGACAATGGCTACACCTTC. This sequence encodes CASSLNRDRDNGYTF.

The J gene is TRBJ1-6, the V gene TRBV6-4; D remains unclear. This CDR3 contains 14 residues. Germline V lookup: CDR1 MRHNA, CDR2 SNTAGT. V dropped 6 bases and J dropped 1 base, with 7 bases sitting between them. For the CDR3, the DNA is TGTGCCAGCAGGGCAGGTTCCTATAATTCACCCCTCCACTTT. This translates into CASRAGSYNSPLHF.

The chain combines TRBV27 with TRBJ2-7; 9 bases fit TRBD2. The CDR3 extends over 14 amino acids. From germline, CDR1 is MNHEY and CDR2 SMNVEV (reference sequence). With 3 bases clipped from V and 3 bases from J, the junction kept 3 bases outside the gene matches. This CDR3 reads CASSFVAGVYEQYF. The CDR3 coding sequence is TGTGCCAGCAGTTTCGTAGCGGGAGTCTACGAGCAGTACTTC.

V gene TRBV7-2 combines with J gene TRBJ1-2, with unresolved D. The CDR3 extends over 11 amino acids. Germline assignment: CDR1 SGHTA and CDR2 FQGNSA. V was trimmed by 6 bases and J by 4 bases, leaving 6 bases between them. The CDR3 reads CASRPVYGYTF. The CDR3 DNA reads as TGTGCCAGCAGACCAGTCTATGGCTACACCTTC.

The chain links TRBV9 to TRBJ1-2; D unresolved. The V gene's germline CDR1 is SGDLS and CDR2 YYNGEE. CDR3 size: 13 residues. V dropped 3 bases and J dropped 8 bases, with 14 bases sitting between them. CDR3 sequence: CASSDYSNRGYTF. CDR3 nucleotide sequence: TGTGCCAGCAGCGATTACAGTAATCGGGGCTACACCTTC.

This sequence joins TRBV18 and TRBJ2-2, with 9 bases aligning to TRBD2. The V gene's germline CDR1 is KGHSH and CDR2 LQKENI. The CDR3 covers 14 residues. Trimming at V came to 2 bases and at J to 6 bases, leaving 1 base not matched to a gene. The CDR3 sequence: CASSPAGGPGELFF. In DNA, the CDR3 is TGTGCCAGCTCACCAGCGGGAGGGCCCGGGGAGCTGTTTTTT.

This clone is categorized as medium-sized (0.01 to 0.1%). The rearrangement links TRBV28 to TRBJ1-5; D unclear. Trimming took 7 bases from V and 3 from J, leaving 16 bases between them. The germline CDR1 and CDR2 sequences are MDHEN and SYDVKM. This CDR3 is built from 15 residues. CDR3 coding DNA: TGTGCCAGCAAAATTGGGCAGGTCAACAATCAGCCCCAGCATTTT. Its translation: CASKIGQVNNQPQHF.

The rearrangement joins TRBV5-1 to TRBJ2-2; 7 nucleotides agree with TRBD1. The CDR3 consists of 16 residues. Germline loops: CDR1 SGHRS, CDR2 YFSETQ. V lost 3 bases and J lost 1; bases outside the gene matches: 6. For the CDR3, the DNA is TGCGCCAGCAGCTACGCCCCAGGGGGGAACACCGGGGAGCTGTTTTTT. It specifies CASSYAPGGNTGELFF.

The J gene is TRBJ2-3, the V gene TRBV6-6, with D unresolved. CDR1 and CDR2 (germline): MNHNY, SVGAGI (reference sequence). V was clipped by 6 bases and J by 2 bases, with 12 bases between them. This CDR3 has 14 residues. DNA for the CDR3: TGTGCCAGCAGCCCCCTGGCAGTCACAGATACGCAGTATTTT. Residues: CASSPLAVTDTQYF.

The CDR3, as DNA: TGTGCCAGCAGGAGGACAGGTGGCTATGGCTACACCTTC. It translates to CASRRTGGYGYTF. The chain is built from TRBV27 and TRBJ1-2, with 7 bases fitting TRBD1. This CDR3 spans 13 amino acids. The junction had 5 bases not matched to a gene; V was cut back by 6 bases and J by 4 bases. Germline V gene data show CDR1 as MNHEY and CDR2 as SMNVEV (reference sequence).

This clone has a single count. The rearrangement joins TRBV27 to TRBJ2-1, with D maybe TRBD1 (5 bases). The CDR3 is 14 residues long. With 3 bases removed from V and 8 bases from J, the gap between germline ends came to 14 bases. CDR1 and CDR2 from the germline V gene are MNHEY and SMNVEV (reference sequence). Written as DNA, the CDR3 is TGTGCCAGCAGTTTCTACCCAGGGTTAGATGAGCAGTTCTTC. Its translation is CASSFYPGLDEQFF.

V and J are TRBV11-3 and TRBJ2-5; TRBD1 might be the D (6 bases). Germline V CDR1 and CDR2: SGHNT, YENEEA. Deletions cut 1 base from V and 9 bases from J, with 15 bases between. CDR3 size: 14 residues. The CDR3: CASSLGSAAGAQYF. CDR3 nucleotide sequence: TGTGCCAGCAGCTTAGGGTCGGCAGCAGGGGCCCAGTACTTC.